This TCR beta chain was sequenced during a study of cytomegalovirus exposure and HLA in healthy donors. 13 Jbeta primers and 60 Vbeta primers were used for the PCR. The repertoire was sequenced with immunoSEQ multiplex PCR; TCRdb's copy has only in-frame clones and lacks some. The table shows about 140,000 clones, with 73% occurring only once. Germline V gene data show CDR1 as SGHVS and CDR2 as FQNEAQ. The CDR3 sequence is 12 residues long. The V end was cut by 5 bases, the J end by 6 bases, with 8 bases between. The receptor comes from a woman aged 40 to 50 in good health and CMV-seronegative. Sequences were obtained from PBMCs. The chain carries TRBV7-8 and TRBJ1-5, with D hard to call. The CDR3 loop is CASSRRAQPQHF. The CDR3 nucleotides read TGTGCCAGCAGCCGGAGGGCTCAGCCCCAGCATTTT.